This T cell receptor beta chain was recovered during a study of breast tumors, draining lymph nodes, adjacent tissues. General observations from the study: Tumor repertoires ranked between lymph nodes and nontumor tissue in diversity, with V and J gene preferences. Compared with basal-like, luminal-like tumors shared significantly more repertoire with nontumor tissue.

Germline V gene sequence: CDR1 MDHEN, CDR2 SYDVKM. V was shortened by 3 bases and J by 1 base, with 9 bases between the two germline ends. The CDR3 runs to 14 residues. Breast cancer patients provided tissue from their axillary draining lymph nodes. MiXCR, applied by TCRdb to the multiplex PCR reads, yields one record per CDR3 protein. The table has 140,000 to 150,000 distinct CDR3 sequences, about 31% seen once. This clonotype was seen ten or more times. The antigen remains unidentified. Sequences were obtained from axillary lymph node tissue. This chain links TRBV28 with TRBJ1-2; TRBD1 is a possible D gene (5 bases). This TCR was sampled from a female donor with breast cancer. Some clones in this sample may be carry-over from other donors' samples. The CDR3 protein is CASSFAGNNYGYTF. In nucleotides, the CDR3 is TGTGCCAGCAGTTTTGCAGGGAATAACTATGGCTACACCTTC.